This T cell receptor beta chain was identified in a study of T cell responses to AZD1222 COVID-19 vaccine (dated by TCRdb to the early 2020s). With regard to the full study: AZD1222 recipients whose second dose came at about 4 weeks and those whose second dose came at about 12 weeks were combined into one group, since spike-specific TCR depth and breadth did not differ between the two schedules. TCR sequencing covered fewer than 250 trial participants: around 210 given two doses of AZD1222 and 26 given two doses of MenACWY control vaccine. Trial participants were enrolled by age into subgroups of 18-55, 56-69 and 70-plus years, and about 150, 27 and 61 TCR-sequenced participants, respectively, were included in these subgroups.

CDR1 and CDR2, looked up from the germline V gene, are SQVTM and ANQGSEA. The cysteine opens and the phenylalanine closes a CDR3 of 12 amino acids. Left in the record is the CDR3 DNA by itself, 36 bases read in frame from the first base. V is reduced by 2 bases and J by 2 bases, leaving a spacing of 6 bases between them. Findings and caveats that apply to the study as a whole: Participants were mostly white British and included more females than males, and it was suggested by the authors that clonal diversity may have been underestimated. CD4 TCRs associated with the vaccine covered the entire spike protein, and the dominant responses were in regions 160-218 and 743-854. Because no day 14 peak-response samples were available, repertoires were characterized only after the peak T cell response. Conclusions about previously exposed vaccinees were limited because only six AZD1222 recipients were SARS-CoV-2 seropositive at baseline. Epitopes outside the regions mutated in the B.1.351 and B.1.1.7 variants were reportedly recognized by nearly half of the unique spike-specific TCRs. After two AZD1222 doses, spike-specific TCR breadth and depth were significantly higher than at day 0 and than in MenACWY recipients. The 56-69-year group was small, and its depth increase did not reach significance, likely because of low power.

The CDR3 regions of human TCRbeta chains were analyzed by immunosequencing. The study's own analysis went as follows. TCRs in the repertoires were matched against a reference library of SARS-CoV-2-specific TCRs that had been generated with the MIRA antigen-specificity platform. Breadth was defined as the fraction of unique TCRs that were SARS-CoV-2-associated, and depth was defined as the fraction of total T cells that were SARS-CoV-2-associated. Using the MIRA data, every spike-specific TCR was mapped to the spike region that the TCR reacted to and assigned to either a CD4 or a CD8 class. Log10-transformed breadth and depth values were compared by one-way ANOVA with Sidak's multiple comparisons tests. The table comes from immuneACCESS by way of TCRdb, which keeps in-frame sequences with V and J called. Part of the clones is missing from these tables; in studies checked, under half for an unresolved V gene and the rest for unknown reasons. V and J calls plus clone size are reproduced from that table; the DNA served to infer D and trimming. This sample has 150,000 to 160,000 clones in its table, and about nine tenths of those were observed once. The ten largest clones represent 1.8% of the sample.

Comments on this clone: The specificity of this receptor is unknown. The input lacks base qualities; no much larger clone sits a single base away.

What the time point label conveys for this sample: baseline before first vaccination. Vaccinee samples came from UK trials COV001 and COV002, including a single-blind randomized controlled phase 2/3 trial of AZD1222 (ChAdOx1 nCoV-19) in healthy adults. Trial participant PBMC samples were collected at day 0 and day 28 after the second dose for TCRbeta chain sequencing. Sample: peripheral blood, taken on day 0 of AZD1222 vaccination. The receptor comes from an adult in good health. The rearranged segments are TRBV29-1 and TRBJ1-1; confidence is insufficient to name the D gene. At the DNA level, the sequence is TGCAGCGTTGAACTGATAAACACTGAAGCTTTCTTT. Its coded protein is CSVELINTEAFF.